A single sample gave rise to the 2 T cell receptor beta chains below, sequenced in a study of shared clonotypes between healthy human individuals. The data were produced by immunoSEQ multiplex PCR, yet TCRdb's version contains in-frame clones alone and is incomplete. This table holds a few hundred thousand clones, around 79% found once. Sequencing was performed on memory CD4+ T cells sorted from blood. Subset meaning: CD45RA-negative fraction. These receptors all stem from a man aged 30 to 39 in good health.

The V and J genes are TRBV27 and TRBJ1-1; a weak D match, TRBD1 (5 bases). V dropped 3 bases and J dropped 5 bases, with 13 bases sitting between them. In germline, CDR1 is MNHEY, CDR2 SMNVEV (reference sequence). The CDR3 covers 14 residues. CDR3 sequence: CASSLVGVGTEAFF. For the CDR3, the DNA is TGTGCCAGCAGTTTGGTAGGGGTAGGGACTGAAGCTTTCTTT.

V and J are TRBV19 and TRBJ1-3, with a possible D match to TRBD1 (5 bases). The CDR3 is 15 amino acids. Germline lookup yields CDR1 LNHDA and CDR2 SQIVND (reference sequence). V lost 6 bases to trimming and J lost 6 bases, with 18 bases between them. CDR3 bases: TGTGCCAGTAGCGGGGACGGAGGCCCTATAAACACCATATATTTT. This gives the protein CASSGDGGPINTIYF. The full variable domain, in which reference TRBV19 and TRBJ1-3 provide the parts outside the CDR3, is DGGITQSPKYLFRKEGQNVTLSCEQNLNHDAMYWYRQDPGQGLRLIYYSQIVNDFQKGDIAEGYSVSREKKESFPLTVTSAQKNPTAFYLCASSGDGGPINTIYFGEGSWLTVV.